Listed here are 29 T cell receptor beta chains from one sample, sequenced in a study of T-cell memory formation after mild COVID-19. TCRdb fed the 5' RACE reads into MiXCR, producing one record per CDR3 protein. Of tens of thousands of distinct CDR3 sequences listed, over 5% are singletons. Sequenced sample: PBMCs or a T cell subset sorted from them (not recorded which). All receptors come from an adult who had mild COVID-19 (a few samples of this study predate the infection). Cell type and time point are not known.

The chain joins TRBV18 to TRBJ2-7; possibly TRBD2 for D (6 bases). V was trimmed by 6 bases and J by 3 bases, leaving 15 bases between them. CDR1 and CDR2 from the germline V gene are KGHSH and LQKENI. CDR3 length: 14 residues. Written as DNA, the CDR3 is TGTGCCAGCTCCCGGGACTTAGGCGGCTACGAGCAGTACTTC. Translation gives CASSRDLGGYEQYF.

This chain connects TRBV19 to TRBJ1-1; 10 nucleotides line up with TRBD1. The V gene's germline CDR1 is LNHDA and CDR2 SQIVND (reference sequence). The V and J ends lost 8 bases and 6 bases, in that order; junction bases with no gene match: 21. The CDR3 length is 18 residues. Here the CDR3 DNA reads TGTGCCAGTCGAGAAAGACCGGGACAGGGGAATAGTTTCGCTGAAGCTTTCTTT. Amino acid sequence: CASRERPGQGNSFAEAFF.

There are many counts of this clonotype. The chain joins TRBV29-1 to TRBJ1-2; 9 bases line up with TRBD1. This CDR3 is built from 14 residues. The J segment lost 4 bases and the V segment lost 4 bases, leaving 7 bases of the junction unmatched. In germline, CDR1 is SQVTM, CDR2 ANQGSEA. CDR3 protein: CSVVGRDRVYGYTF. CDR3 nucleotide sequence: TGCAGCGTTGTGGGCCGGGACAGGGTCTATGGCTACACCTTC.

This clonotype was observed at least ten times. The chain recombines TRBV12-3 or TRBV12-4 with TRBJ1-5; D is perhaps TRBD1 (5 bases). Trimming removed 5 bases from V and 8 bases from J, with 19 bases in between. The CDR3 length is 15 residues. CDR3 DNA: TGTGCCAGCAGTCTAGGGGAGGCGCAGGGAAAGCCCCAGCATTTT. This codes for CASSLGEAQGKPQHF.

The J gene is TRBJ1-1, the V gene TRBV25-1, with 9 bases that match TRBD1. This CDR3 has 15 amino acids. The J segment lost 6 bases and the V segment lost 5 bases, leaving 10 bases of the junction unmatched. CDR1 MGHDK and CDR2 SYGVNS come from the germline V gene. CDR3 residues: CASSTRTGAGAEAFF. In DNA form, the CDR3 reads TGTGCCAGCAGTACCCGGACAGGGGCGGGTGCTGAAGCTTTCTTT.

This clonotype was recorded at least ten times. The chain uses TRBV10-3 and TRBJ2-3; 8 nucleotides agree with TRBD2. Trimming removed 5 bases from V and 6 bases from J; junction bases left unmatched: 25. Germline CDR1 is ENHRY and CDR2 is SYGVKD. The CDR3 is made up of 20 amino acids. The CDR3 loop is CAISPGVGTRGTHLRDTQYF. The CDR3 nucleotides are TGTGCCATCAGTCCGGGCGTGGGGACTAGAGGGACCCACTTGAGGGATACGCAGTATTTT.

This clonotype was seen ten or more times. The chain links TRBV12-3 or TRBV12-4 to TRBJ2-1; 10 bases align to TRBD2. V gave up 6 bases and J gave up 2 bases; unmatched junction bases: 7. CDR3 size: 16 residues. In nucleotides, the CDR3 is TGTGCCAGCAGGCCCGGTAGCGGGGGGACCTACAATGAGCAGTTCTTC. This gives the protein CASRPGSGGTYNEQFF.

This clonotype showed up many times. The chain uses TRBV7-9 and TRBJ2-7, with 9 positions matching TRBD2. The CDR3 runs to 14 residues. V lost 4 bases, J lost 0 bases, and 1 base stayed unmatched. Germline CDR1 reads SEHNR; CDR2 reads FQNEAQ (reference sequence). The CDR3 loop reads CASSYSGGSYEQYF. The CDR3 region has the DNA TGTGCCAGCAGCTATAGCGGGGGCTCCTACGAGCAGTACTTC.

This clonotype was recorded at least ten times. The chain joins TRBV2 to TRBJ2-6; D not certain. The CDR3 loop spans 14 amino acids. Trimming took off 5 bases at V and 0 bases at J, with 5 bases between the two ends. CDR1 and CDR2 (germline): SNHLY, FYNNEI. DNA for the CDR3: TGTGCCAGCAGTCCTAGCTCTGGGGCCAACGTCCTGACTTTC. The encoded protein is CASSPSSGANVLTF.

J is TRBJ1-1 and V is TRBV11-1; D may be TRBD1 (6 bases). This CDR3 spans 13 amino acids. Germline assignment: CDR1 SGHAT and CDR2 FQDESV (reference sequence). Trimming took off 5 bases at V and 4 bases at J, with 11 bases between the two ends. CDR3 nucleotides: TGTGCCAGCAGCCCTACAGGGATCACTGAAGCTTTCTTT. This translates into CASSPTGITEAFF.

This sequence joins TRBV12-3 or TRBV12-4 and TRBJ1-1; D may be TRBD1 (5 bases). Trimming left V 3 bases short and J 4 bases short, with 9 bases between. This CDR3 comprises 13 residues. CDR3 sequence (DNA): TGTGCCAGCAGTTTCGGGGGAGGCACTGAAGCTTTCTTT. It is translated as CASSFGGGTEAFF.

This clonotype has ten or more counts. V gene TRBV30 combines with J gene TRBJ1-5, with D perhaps TRBD1 (5 bases). Trimming took off 0 bases at V and 2 bases at J, with 8 bases between the two ends. The CDR3 runs to 14 residues. CDR1 is GTSNPN and CDR2 is SVGIG in the germline V gene (reference sequence). The CDR3 bases are TGTGCCTGGAGTGTAAAAGGGGGCAATCAGCCCCAGCATTTT. It is translated as CAWSVKGGNQPQHF.

At least ten counts were recorded for this clonotype. This sequence joins TRBV11-2 and TRBJ2-1; 11 bases map to TRBD2. The CDR3 is 16 residues long. The V segment lost 2 bases and the J segment 3 bases; nucleotides outside the gene matches: 3. Germline loops: CDR1 SGHAT, CDR2 FQNNGV. The CDR3 protein is CASSLPGLAGYNEQFF. CDR3 sequence (DNA): TGTGCCAGCAGCTTACCAGGACTAGCGGGCTACAATGAGCAGTTCTTC.

The chain couples TRBV7-9 to TRBJ1-1, with D maybe TRBD1 (6 bases). CDR1 and CDR2 from the germline V gene are SEHNR and FQNEAQ (reference sequence). V lost 2 bases and J 2 bases, leaving 12 bases between the germline ends. The CDR3 loop spans 15 amino acids. DNA for the CDR3: TGTGCCAGCAGCTTACCCGGGACAAGCAACACTGAAGCTTTCTTT. This gives the protein CASSLPGTSNTEAFF.

The chain combines TRBV29-1 with TRBJ2-1; no firm D call. The V end was cut by 6 bases, the J end by 1 base, with 10 bases between. The length of the CDR3 is 13 residues. Germline assignment: CDR1 SQVTM and CDR2 ANQGSEA. CDR3 sequence reads: CSVAIGSYNEQFF. The CDR3 DNA follows: TGCAGCGTGGCCATCGGGTCCTACAATGAGCAGTTCTTC.

The chain employs TRBV6-2 or TRBV6-3 and TRBJ2-1, with D tentatively TRBD2 (5 bases). V lost 5 bases to trimming and J lost 7 bases, with 15 bases between them. CDR3 length equals 14 residues. CDR1 and CDR2 (germline): MNHEY, SVGEGT. Here the CDR3 DNA reads TGTGCCAGCAGTCCCGCCGGGGTTCGAAATGAGCAGTTCTTC. This translates into CASSPAGVRNEQFF.

This clonotype was counted at least ten times. V gene TRBV5-1 combines with J gene TRBJ1-2; D gene unclear. The V end lost 1 base, the J end lost 1 base, and 11 bases lay between the germline ends. There are 15 residues in the CDR3. The germline V gene has CDR1 SGHRS and CDR2 YFSETQ. CDR3 in amino acids: CASSLSGGVNYGYTF. The DNA for the CDR3 is TGCGCCAGCAGCTTGTCGGGAGGAGTTAACTATGGCTACACCTTC.

In its sample, this clonotype was seen a few times. V usage is TRBV6-5 and J usage is TRBJ1-2; 9 nucleotides agree with TRBD1. V shed 2 bases and J 8 bases; nucleotides not matched to a gene: 3. The CDR3 length is 13 residues. Germline CDR1 reads MNHEY; CDR2 reads SVGAGI. CDR3: CASSYGTGKGYTF. The DNA of the CDR3 is TGTGCCAGCAGTTACGGGACAGGGAAGGGCTACACCTTC.

This clonotype was counted ten times or more. The genes are TRBV7-2 and TRBJ2-3, with D hard to call. CDR1 is SGHTA and CDR2 is FQGNSA in the germline V gene. This CDR3 is 13 amino acids long. V dropped 0 bases and J dropped 9 bases, with 10 bases sitting between them. The chain's CDR3 is CASSLAESGTQYF. CDR3 coding DNA: TGTGCCAGCAGCTTAGCCGAGTCCGGGACGCAGTATTTT. Variable domain in full (rest from reference TRBV7-2 and TRBJ2-3): GAGVSQSPSNKVTEKGKDVELRCDPISGHTALYWYRQSLGQGLEFLIYFQGNSAPDKSGLPSDRFSAERTGGSVSTLTIQRTQQEDSAVYLCASSLAESGTQYFGPGTRLTVL.

By sample share, this clonotype is medium-sized. The CDR3 here is CASSIEEAGFYEQYF. Here the CDR3 DNA reads TGTGCCAGCAGTATCGAAGAGGCCGGATTCTACGAGCAGTACTTC. This rearrangement joins TRBV27 to TRBJ2-7; D not resolved. Trimming left V 5 bases short and J 3 bases short, with 17 bases between. There are 15 residues in the CDR3. Germline CDR1 and CDR2: MNHEY and SMNVEV (reference sequence).

V usage is TRBV4-2 and J usage is TRBJ1-1, with 7 bases matching TRBD1. Germline lookup yields CDR1 LGHNA and CDR2 YNFKEQ. The CDR3 totals 16 residues. The trim removed 4 bases at V and 0 bases at J, leaving 8 bases unmatched. CDR3: CASSLGLGQLNTEAFF. The CDR3 coding sequence is TGTGCCAGCAGCCTCGGTTTGGGACAGCTGAACACTGAAGCTTTCTTT.

This clonotype was observed many times. The chain combines TRBV7-2 with TRBJ2-2; the D is unclear. Trimming removed 1 base from V and 5 bases from J, with 5 bases in between. Per germline, CDR1 SGHTA and CDR2 FQGNSA. The CDR3 contains 13 residues. For the CDR3, the DNA is TGTGCCAGCAGCTTAGGATGGACCGGGGAGCTGTTTTTT. Encoded protein: CASSLGWTGELFF.

In this sample, this clonotype turned up a few times. The rearrangement joins TRBV7-3 to TRBJ2-3; no reliable D call. Germline V gene data show CDR1 as SGHTA and CDR2 as FQGTGA. Trimming removed 9 bases from V and 0 bases from J, with 7 bases in between. The CDR3 loop spans 12 amino acids. CDR3 sequence (DNA): TGTGCCAGGATGACTAGCACAGATACGCAGTATTTT. Protein product: CARMTSTDTQYF.

The gene calls are TRBV30 and TRBJ2-7; TRBD1 agrees at 7 bases. The CDR3 is made up of 14 amino acids. The J segment lost 2 bases and the V segment lost 0 bases, leaving 4 bases of the junction unmatched. The germline CDR1 and CDR2 sequences are GTSNPN and SVGIG (reference sequence). DNA of the CDR3: TGTGCCTGGAGTGTAGGGACAGCGACCTACGAGCAGTACTTC. This translates into CAWSVGTATYEQYF.

This clonotype was seen a few times. This sequence may be a read error, since a much larger clone differs from it by one base. The chain has TRBV6-6 and TRBJ2-1, with 11 bases fitting TRBD2. Per germline, CDR1 MNHNY and CDR2 SVGAGI (reference sequence). The length of the CDR3 is 15 residues. The V gene end was trimmed by 6 bases and the J gene end by 2 bases; junction bases not matched to a gene: 3. The CDR3 sequence is CASSSGLAAYNEQFF. DNA of the CDR3: TGTGCCAGCAGCTCGGGACTAGCGGCCTACAATGAGCAGTTCTTC.

This clonotype occurred many times. The chain recombines TRBV30 with TRBJ1-5; TRBD1 is a possible D gene (5 bases). Germline lookup yields CDR1 GTSNPN and CDR2 SVGIG (reference sequence). The length of the CDR3 is 17 residues. V lost 2 bases, J lost 2 bases, and 19 bases lay in between. This chain's CDR3 is CAWSTDRALRGNQPQHF. CDR3 DNA: TGTGCCTGGAGTACTGACAGAGCCCTGCGCGGCAATCAGCCCCAGCATTTT.

This clonotype was counted at least ten times. This chain's CDR3 is CASSLATGTGRETEAFF. DNA for the CDR3: TGTGCCAGCAGCTTAGCCACCGGGACAGGGAGGGAAACTGAAGCTTTCTTT. V gene TRBV7-9 combines with J gene TRBJ1-1, with 9 bases identical to TRBD1. Germline CDR1 is SEHNR and CDR2 is FQNEAQ (reference sequence). The length of the CDR3 is 17 residues. Germline trimming cut 0 bases from V and 5 bases from J; bases unmatched to any gene: 10.

In its sample, this clonotype was seen many times. The CDR3 reads CASSKTPDGTDTQYF. The CDR3 DNA sequence: TGTGCCAGCAGCAAGACGCCAGATGGCACAGATACGCAGTATTTT. J is TRBJ2-3 and V is TRBV11-3, with D unclear. Trimming removed 5 bases from V and 1 base from J, with 13 bases in between. Germline V CDR1 and CDR2: SGHNT, YENEEA. This CDR3 has 15 residues.

The gene calls are TRBV23-1 and TRBJ2-7, with D uncertain. TRBV23-1 has ORF status, its function being uncertain. V lost 0 bases and J 0 bases, leaving 15 bases between the germline ends. The CDR3 consists of 17 residues. The CDR3 spells CASSQSMWASGSYEQYF. The CDR3 DNA reads as TGCGCCAGCAGTCAATCGATGTGGGCTTCTGGCTCCTACGAGCAGTACTTC.